What follows is one TCR beta chain and its context. V lost 3 bases to trimming and J lost 5 bases, with 11 bases between them. Germline CDR1 SEHNR, CDR2 FQNEAQ (reference sequence). The CDR3 totals 15 residues. Per the authors' pipeline: Counts of nucleated cells, estimated from reference gene primer amplification, were obtained. TCRdb's copy holds only in-frame clones and misses some; the assay was immunoSEQ multiplex PCR. D and trimming come from the DNA, and the V and J calls and clone size come from that table. The sample lists around 450,000 clones; 87% were seen once. Participants' reported clinical history set cohort assignment. The data are from a study of blood T cell repertoires in COVID-19. Study in general: Sites across the United States, Italy and Spain contributed samples from acute and convalescent COVID-19. PBMCs, B-cell-depleted T cells, or T cells were the source of the cDNA or gDNA that made up the material.

The J gene is TRBJ1-6, the V gene TRBV7-9; D perhaps matches TRBD1 (5 bases). The TCR was taken from a woman under 30 who had recovered from COVID-19. Sequenced input: PBMCs or T cells enriched from blood (not recorded which). CDR3 loop: CASSFGRADNSPLHF. CDR3 bases: TGTGCCAGCAGCTTCGGCAGGGCTGATAATTCACCCCTCCACTTT.